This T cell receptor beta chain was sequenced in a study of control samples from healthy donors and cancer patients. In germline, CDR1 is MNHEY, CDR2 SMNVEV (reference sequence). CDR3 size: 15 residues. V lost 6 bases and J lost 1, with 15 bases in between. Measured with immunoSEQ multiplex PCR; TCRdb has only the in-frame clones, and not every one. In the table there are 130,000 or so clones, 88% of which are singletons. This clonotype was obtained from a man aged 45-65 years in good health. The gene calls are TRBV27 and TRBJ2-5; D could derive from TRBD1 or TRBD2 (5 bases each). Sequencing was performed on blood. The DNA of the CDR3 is TGTGCCAGCAGCCCCCGGGGCCGGCGCCAAGAGACCCAGTACTTC. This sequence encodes CASSPRGRRQETQYF.